The next 9 T cell receptor beta chains were all read from a single sample in a study of T-cell reconstitution after alpha-beta-depleted transplantation in children. Unique molecular identifiers featured in how the TCRbeta library was prepared. MiXCR, run by TCRdb on the PCR reads, gives a single entry per CDR3 protein. Of about 980,000 distinct CDR3 sequences in the sample, roughly 29% are singletons; the top ten hold over 25%. The specimen comprised PBMCs, mostly from graft donor cells, sampled 360 days after TCRalphabeta/CD19-depleted stem cell transplant. The source is a boy less than two years old who had a stem cell transplant for SCID, so the T cells may come from the graft donor.

The genes are TRBV5-1 and TRBJ2-7; tentatively, D is TRBD2 (5 bases). Germline V lookup: CDR1 SGHRS, CDR2 YFSETQ. V was shortened by 0 bases and J by 1 base, with 14 bases between the two germline ends. This CDR3 region has 16 residues. The CDR3 loop is CASSLGGINFSYEQYF. The CDR3 region has the DNA TGCGCCAGCAGCTTGGGAGGGATCAATTTTTCCTACGAGCAGTACTTC.

This chain links TRBV11-3 with TRBJ2-3; 9 bases match TRBD2. V lost 1 base, J lost 4 bases, and 6 bases stayed unmatched. Germline CDR1 and CDR2: SGHNT and YENEEA. The CDR3 extends over 16 amino acids. The CDR3 nucleotides are TGTGCCAGCAGCTTAGCGGTGACTAGCGGCGCAGATACGCAGTATTTT. Translation gives CASSLAVTSGADTQYF.

This clonotype was seen more than once but under ten times. This sequence joins TRBV19 and TRBJ1-2; TRBD1 might be the D (5 bases). The CDR3 totals 14 residues. Germline V gene lookup returns CDR1 LNHDA and CDR2 SQIVND (reference sequence). V dropped 8 bases and J dropped 4 bases, with 17 bases sitting between them. CDR3 DNA: TGTGCCAGTCGCAATCAGGGCAGGAGCTATGGCTACACCTTC. Translated, it gives CASRNQGRSYGYTF.

This chain joins TRBV10-3 and TRBJ1-4, with unresolved D. Trimming removed 0 bases at V and 0 bases at J, with 2 bases between. The CDR3 runs to 14 residues. From germline, CDR1 is ENHRY and CDR2 SYGVKD. The CDR3 coding sequence is TGTGCCATCAGTGAGTCCACAACTAATGAAAAACTGTTTTTT. Its translation: CAISESTTNEKLFF.

This clonotype was observed a handful of times. CDR3 sequence: CASSLWTRGTGELFF. The CDR3 region has the DNA TGTGCCAGCAGTTTATGGACGAGGGGCACCGGGGAGCTGTTTTTT. This chain uses TRBV12-3 or TRBV12-4 with TRBJ2-2; the D call may be TRBD1 or TRBD2 (5 bases each). V was pared by 2 bases and J by 4 bases, with 11 bases between. CDR3 length equals 15 residues.

This clonotype showed up just a few times. The V call is TRBV15, the J call TRBJ2-6; tentatively, D is TRBD1 (6 bases). CDR1 LNHNV and CDR2 YYDKDF come from the germline V gene (reference sequence). V lost 9 bases to trimming and J lost 2 bases, with 8 bases between them. The CDR3 runs to 13 residues. CDR3 amino acids: CATRDTGANVLTF. As DNA, the CDR3 is TGTGCCACTCGGGACACTGGGGCCAACGTCCTGACTTTC.

This clonotype has a handful of counts. The genes are TRBV10-3 and TRBJ2-1; 7 nucleotides match TRBD1. Germline V gene data show CDR1 as ENHRY and CDR2 as SYGVKD. With V trimmed by 8 bases and J by 8 bases, 0 bases remained unmatched. The CDR3 length is 10 residues. The CDR3 here is CAIGTDEQFF. CDR3 bases: TGTGCCATCGGGACAGATGAGCAGTTCTTC.

V is TRBV20-1 and J is TRBJ2-7; 8 nucleotides line up with TRBD2. The CDR3 loop spans 14 amino acids. V was pared by 3 bases and J by 4 bases, with 8 bases of the junction left unmatched. Germline V gene data show CDR1 as DFQATT and CDR2 as SNEGSKA (reference sequence). The CDR3 region has the DNA TGCAGTGCTAGTAGCCGGCGGGGGGCTTACGAGCAGTACTTC. As protein: CSASSRRGAYEQYF.

The J gene is TRBJ2-1, the V gene TRBV20-1; D call uncertain. This CDR3 region has 12 residues. Per the germline V gene, CDR1 is DFQATT and CDR2 is SNEGSKA (reference sequence). Deletions cut 6 bases from V and 6 bases from J, with 12 bases between. The CDR3 nucleotides are TGCAGTGCCTATGCCCCGGTCAATGAGCAGTTCTTC. It encodes CSAYAPVNEQFF.